This is a list of T cell receptor beta chains from one sample in a study of blood T cell repertoires in COVID-19. The protocol was immunoSEQ multiplex PCR, while the TCRdb copy is restricted to in-frame clones and leaves out a portion. The table includes 150,000 or so clones, around 82% detected once. The sequenced sample was peripheral blood. The origin of the receptors is a human donor with acute or convalescent COVID-19. The donor label of this sample is uncertain. CDR3s include the opening cysteine and the closing phenylalanine or tryptophan. The D gene is left open where the match is weak. Size tells how often a clone was seen (once, few, many) or the class of an expanded clone, and some rows leave it out.

j_gene: TRBJ1-2; d_gene: TRBD1; v_gene: TRBV19; abundance: NA; len: 17; CDR3aa: CASSKVSYRGTNYGYTF; CDR3nt: TGTGCCAGTAGTAAAGTCTCTTACAGGGGGACTAACTATGGCTACACCTTC
j_gene: TRBJ2-2; d_gene: TRBD2; v_gene: TRBV10-1; abundance: NA; len: 16; CDR3aa: CASSSTSAGGTGELFF; CDR3nt: TGCGCCAGCAGCAGTACCTCTGCGGGGGGCACCGGGGAGCTGTTTTTT
j_gene: TRBJ1-1; d_gene: NA; v_gene: TRBV7-2; abundance: NA; len: 14; CDR3aa: CASSPWRGNTEAFF; CDR3nt: TGTGCCAGCAGCCCTTGGCGGGGGAACACTGAAGCTTTCTTT
j_gene: TRBJ2-5; d_gene: NA; v_gene: TRBV7-9; abundance: NA; len: 14; CDR3aa: CASSPQGSGETQYF; CDR3nt: TGTGCCAGCAGCCCCCAGGGCTCTGGGGAGACCCAGTACTTC
j_gene: TRBJ2-7; d_gene: TRBD1; v_gene: TRBV2; abundance: NA; len: 15; CDR3aa: CASSKTGGAQYEQYF; CDR3nt: TGTGCCAGCAGCAAGACAGGGGGCGCTCAGTACGAGCAGTACTTC
j_gene: TRBJ1-3; d_gene: NA; v_gene: TRBV5-1; abundance: NA; len: 15; CDR3aa: CASSFTGLSGNTIYF; CDR3nt: TGCGCCAGCAGTTTTACAGGGCTCTCTGGAAACACCATATATTTT
j_gene: TRBJ2-3; d_gene: TRBD1; v_gene: TRBV4-2; abundance: NA; len: 16; CDR3aa: CASSLSRDRGTDTQYF; CDR3nt: TGTGCCAGCAGCCTTTCCAGGGACAGGGGCACAGATACGCAGTATTTT
j_gene: TRBJ1-2; d_gene: TRBD1; v_gene: TRBV18; abundance: NA; len: 14; CDR3aa: CASSLHSYDRDYTF; CDR3nt: TGTGCCAGCTCACTACACTCGTACGACAGGGACTACACCTTC
j_gene: TRBJ2-7; d_gene: NA; v_gene: TRBV3-1/TRBV3-2; abundance: NA; len: 14; CDR3aa: CASTRRPGDYEQYF; CDR3nt: TGTGCCAGCACCCGTCGGCCAGGTGACTACGAGCAGTACTTC
j_gene: TRBJ1-2; d_gene: TRBD1; v_gene: TRBV19; abundance: NA; len: 16; CDR3aa: CASSGRIGTAQNGYTF; CDR3nt: TGTGCCAGTAGTGGGAGAATAGGGACAGCACAAAATGGCTACACCTTC
j_gene: TRBJ1-1; d_gene: TRBD1; v_gene: TRBV6-4; abundance: once; len: 13; CDR3aa: CASSDRQGSEAFF; CDR3nt: TGTGCCAGCAGTGACCGACAGGGGTCTGAAGCTTTCTTT
j_gene: TRBJ1-1; d_gene: NA; v_gene: TRBV6-6; abundance: NA; len: 14; CDR3aa: CASSYGGSPTEAFF; CDR3nt: TGTGCCAGCAGTTACGGGGGGAGCCCCACTGAAGCTTTCTTT
j_gene: TRBJ2-7; d_gene: TRBD2; v_gene: TRBV6-1; abundance: NA; len: 15; CDR3aa: CASSESLAVGYEQYF; CDR3nt: TGTGCCAGCAGTGAAAGCCTAGCGGTGGGGTACGAGCAGTACTTC
j_gene: TRBJ2-1; d_gene: TRBD2; v_gene: TRBV6-5; abundance: NA; len: 15; CDR3aa: CASSYGLAGVNEQFF; CDR3nt: TGTGCCAGCAGTTACGGACTAGCGGGGGTCAATGAGCAGTTCTTC
j_gene: TRBJ2-3; d_gene: NA; v_gene: TRBV6-5; abundance: NA; len: 15; CDR3aa: CASSRRGDSTDTQYF; CDR3nt: TGTGCCAGCAGTCGTCGCGGGGATAGCACAGATACGCAGTATTTT
j_gene: TRBJ2-2; d_gene: TRBD1; v_gene: TRBV15; abundance: NA; len: 15; CDR3aa: CATEVQGAKPGELFF; CDR3nt: TGTGCCACCGAAGTCCAGGGGGCGAAGCCCGGGGAGCTGTTTTTT
j_gene: TRBJ1-2; d_gene: TRBD1; v_gene: TRBV7-9; abundance: NA; len: 17; CDR3aa: CASSFPGQGAGGYGYTF; CDR3nt: TGTGCCAGCAGCTTCCCGGGACAGGGGGCAGGCGGCTATGGCTACACCTTC
j_gene: TRBJ1-1; d_gene: NA; v_gene: TRBV6-5; abundance: NA; len: 14; CDR3aa: CASSYSRRGTEAFF; CDR3nt: TGTGCCAGCAGTTACTCACGTCGGGGCACTGAAGCTTTCTTT
j_gene: TRBJ2-7; d_gene: TRBD1; v_gene: TRBV2; abundance: NA; len: 14; CDR3aa: CASSGQGVSTEQYF; CDR3nt: TGTGCCAGCAGTGGGCAGGGGGTCTCCACCGAGCAGTACTTC
j_gene: TRBJ2-5; d_gene: TRBD1; v_gene: TRBV5-4; abundance: NA; len: 13; CDR3aa: CASSLQGSETQYF; CDR3nt: TGTGCCAGCAGCTTACAGGGGTCGGAGACCCAGTACTTC
j_gene: TRBJ1-5; d_gene: NA; v_gene: TRBV2; abundance: NA; len: 13; CDR3aa: CASSGQSNQPQHF; CDR3nt: TGTGCCAGCAGTGGACAGAGCAATCAGCCCCAGCATTTT
j_gene: TRBJ1-6; d_gene: NA; v_gene: TRBV4-1; abundance: NA; len: 16; CDR3aa: CASSQDFQPGDSPLHF; CDR3nt: TGCGCCAGCAGCCAAGATTTCCAACCGGGTGATTCACCCCTCCACTTT
j_gene: TRBJ1-2; d_gene: TRBD1; v_gene: TRBV19; abundance: NA; len: 15; CDR3aa: CASLNRQGVFYGYTF; CDR3nt: TGTGCCAGTCTGAACCGACAGGGGGTTTTCTATGGCTACACCTTC
j_gene: TRBJ2-3; d_gene: TRBD1; v_gene: TRBV4-2; abundance: NA; len: 16; CDR3aa: CASSPEAGTGLNTQYF; CDR3nt: TGTGCCAGCAGCCCCGAAGCCGGGACAGGGTTGAATACGCAGTATTTT
j_gene: TRBJ2-7; d_gene: TRBD2; v_gene: TRBV7-9; abundance: NA; len: 12; CDR3aa: CASSLDGGEQYF; CDR3nt: TGTGCCAGCAGCCTGGACGGGGGGGAGCAGTACTTC
j_gene: TRBJ2-7; d_gene: NA; v_gene: TRBV3-1/TRBV3-2; abundance: NA; len: 16; CDR3aa: CASSRQTAGRSYEQYF; CDR3nt: TGTGCCAGCAGCCGACAAACGGCGGGACGATCCTACGAGCAGTACTTC
j_gene: TRBJ1-1; d_gene: NA; v_gene: TRBV6-5; abundance: NA; len: 15; CDR3aa: CASSPPRGRSTEAFF; CDR3nt: TGTGCCAGCAGCCCCCCGCGTGGTAGAAGCACTGAAGCTTTCTTT
j_gene: TRBJ2-3; d_gene: TRBD1; v_gene: TRBV3-1/TRBV3-2; abundance: NA; len: 17; CDR3aa: CASSRTSGGESTDTQYF; CDR3nt: TGTGCCAGCAGCCGAACTTCAGGGGGCGAAAGCACAGATACGCAGTATTTT
j_gene: TRBJ2-5; d_gene: NA; v_gene: TRBV25-1; abundance: NA; len: 16; CDR3aa: CASSEFAGSVRETQYF; CDR3nt: TGTGCCAGCAGTGAATTCGCAGGATCGGTACGAGAGACCCAGTACTTC
j_gene: TRBJ2-7; d_gene: TRBD1; v_gene: TRBV19; abundance: NA; len: 14; CDR3aa: CASTSGGPLYEQYF; CDR3nt: TGTGCCAGTACTTCAGGGGGCCCCCTCTACGAGCAGTACTTC
j_gene: TRBJ2-1; d_gene: NA; v_gene: TRBV6-5; abundance: NA; len: 14; CDR3aa: CASSYLAGGHEQFF; CDR3nt: TGTGCCAGCAGTTATCTCGCCGGGGGACATGAGCAGTTCTTC
j_gene: TRBJ2-7; d_gene: NA; v_gene: TRBV2; abundance: NA; len: 15; CDR3aa: CASSGKTGHSEEQYF; CDR3nt: TGTGCCAGCAGTGGGAAAACGGGACATTCCGAAGAGCAGTACTTC
j_gene: TRBJ1-2; d_gene: TRBD1; v_gene: TRBV5-6; abundance: NA; len: 13; CDR3aa: CASSPGGAYGYTF; CDR3nt: TGTGCCAGCAGCCCAGGGGGCGCCTATGGCTACACCTTC
j_gene: TRBJ1-2; d_gene: NA; v_gene: TRBV4-3; abundance: NA; len: 13; CDR3aa: CASSQRGNYGYTF; CDR3nt: TGCGCCAGCAGCCAAAGGGGTAACTATGGCTACACCTTC
j_gene: TRBJ1-2; d_gene: NA; v_gene: TRBV10-1; abundance: NA; len: 15; CDR3aa: CASSESSRGEEGYTF; CDR3nt: TGCGCCAGCAGTGAGTCGAGTCGGGGTGAAGAGGGCTACACCTTC
j_gene: TRBJ1-2; d_gene: NA; v_gene: TRBV5-1; abundance: NA; len: 13; CDR3aa: CASSLEAVYGYTF; CDR3nt: TGCGCCAGCAGCCTTGAGGCAGTCTATGGCTACACCTTC
j_gene: TRBJ2-5; d_gene: TRBD2; v_gene: TRBV15; abundance: NA; len: 16; CDR3aa: CATSREPGLAYETQYF; CDR3nt: TGTGCCACCAGCAGGGAACCGGGACTAGCGTACGAGACCCAGTACTTC
j_gene: TRBJ1-2; d_gene: NA; v_gene: TRBV5-1; abundance: NA; len: 14; CDR3aa: CASSLEAVNYGYTF; CDR3nt: TGCGCCAGCAGCTTGGAGGCGGTGAACTATGGCTACACCTTC
j_gene: TRBJ2-5; d_gene: NA; v_gene: TRBV6-5; abundance: NA; len: 13; CDR3aa: CASTEGGEETQYF; CDR3nt: TGTGCCAGCACCGAAGGAGGCGAAGAGACCCAGTACTTC
j_gene: TRBJ2-3; d_gene: TRBD2; v_gene: TRBV6-5; abundance: NA; len: 15; CDR3aa: CASRTGTSSTTTQYF; CDR3nt: TGTGCCAGCAGGACCGGGACTAGCTCAACCACTACGCAGTATTTT
j_gene: TRBJ2-5; d_gene: NA; v_gene: TRBV4-2; abundance: NA; len: 14; CDR3aa: CASSQDPGRETQYF; CDR3nt: TGTGCCAGCAGCCAAGATCCGGGGAGAGAGACCCAGTACTTC
j_gene: TRBJ2-7; d_gene: TRBD2; v_gene: TRBV4-1; abundance: few; len: 15; CDR3aa: CASSLLPGLVYEQYF; CDR3nt: TGCGCCAGCAGCCTCCTTCCGGGACTAGTCTACGAGCAGTACTTC
j_gene: TRBJ2-2; d_gene: NA; v_gene: TRBV5-1; abundance: NA; len: 15; CDR3aa: CASSLRQGGTGELFF; CDR3nt: TGCGCCAGCAGCCTCCGACAGGGAGGCACCGGGGAGCTGTTTTTT
j_gene: TRBJ2-5; d_gene: TRBD2; v_gene: TRBV11-2; abundance: NA; len: 15; CDR3aa: CASSPRGGRQETQYF; CDR3nt: TGTGCCAGCAGCCCACGGGGGGGTCGGCAAGAGACCCAGTACTTC
j_gene: TRBJ1-2; d_gene: TRBD1; v_gene: TRBV5-1; abundance: NA; len: 14; CDR3aa: CASSLGSGGFGYTF; CDR3nt: TGCGCCAGCAGCTTGGGGTCAGGGGGCTTCGGCTACACCTTC
j_gene: TRBJ1-2; d_gene: NA; v_gene: TRBV19; abundance: NA; len: 13; CDR3aa: CASSDNGASGYTF; CDR3nt: TGTGCCAGTAGTGACAACGGTGCCAGCGGCTACACCTTC
j_gene: TRBJ2-2; d_gene: TRBD2; v_gene: TRBV9; abundance: NA; len: 15; CDR3aa: CASSRTSGDTGELFF; CDR3nt: TGTGCCAGCAGTCGGACTAGCGGGGACACCGGGGAGCTGTTTTTT
j_gene: TRBJ1-3; d_gene: TRBD1; v_gene: TRBV29-1; abundance: NA; len: 14; CDR3aa: CSVGQGGSGNTIYF; CDR3nt: TGCAGCGTTGGACAGGGGGGGTCTGGAAACACCATATATTTT
j_gene: TRBJ2-2; d_gene: TRBD1; v_gene: TRBV30; abundance: NA; len: 14; CDR3aa: CAWQRQGVAGELFF; CDR3nt: TGTGCCTGGCAGAGACAGGGGGTGGCTGGGGAGCTGTTTTTT
j_gene: TRBJ1-2; d_gene: TRBD1; v_gene: TRBV15; abundance: NA; len: 15; CDR3aa: CATSRGGDRAAGYTF; CDR3nt: TGTGCCACCAGCAGGGGGGGGGACAGGGCCGCTGGCTACACCTTC
j_gene: TRBJ2-5; d_gene: TRBD2; v_gene: TRBV3-1/TRBV3-2; abundance: NA; len: 16; CDR3aa: CASSQEVGRGGKTQYF; CDR3nt: TGTGCCAGCAGCCAAGAAGTCGGGCGGGGGGGTAAGACCCAGTACTTC
j_gene: TRBJ1-4; d_gene: NA; v_gene: TRBV4-1; abundance: NA; len: 15; CDR3aa: CASSPLAGGNEKLFF; CDR3nt: TGCGCCAGCAGCCCCCTGGCAGGAGGCAATGAAAAACTGTTTTTT
j_gene: TRBJ1-2; d_gene: TRBD1; v_gene: TRBV12-5; abundance: few; len: 13; CDR3aa: CASGTGHNYGYTF; CDR3nt: TGTGCTAGTGGGACAGGGCACAACTATGGCTACACCTTC
j_gene: TRBJ1-4; d_gene: NA; v_gene: TRBV4-3; abundance: few; len: 16; CDR3aa: CASSPRHGGANEKLFF; CDR3nt: TGCGCCAGCAGCCCAAGGCACGGAGGGGCTAATGAAAAACTGTTTTTT
j_gene: TRBJ1-4; d_gene: NA; v_gene: TRBV11-1; abundance: NA; len: 16; CDR3aa: CASSKETGTPNEKLFF; CDR3nt: TGTGCCAGCAGCAAGGAAACCGGGACACCTAATGAAAAACTGTTTTTT
j_gene: TRBJ1-1; d_gene: NA; v_gene: TRBV2; abundance: NA; len: 15; CDR3aa: CASMKTDTANTEAFF; CDR3nt: TGTGCCAGCATGAAGACGGACACCGCGAACACTGAAGCTTTCTTT
j_gene: TRBJ2-7; d_gene: TRBD1; v_gene: TRBV5-1; abundance: many; len: 15; CDR3aa: CASSLGTGPGYEQYF; CDR3nt: TGCGCCAGCAGCTTGGGGACAGGGCCAGGCTACGAGCAGTACTTC
j_gene: TRBJ2-1; d_gene: NA; v_gene: TRBV7-2; abundance: NA; len: 18; CDR3aa: CASSLRVTAGWGDGEQFF; CDR3nt: TGTGCCAGCAGCTTAAGGGTAACAGCCGGGTGGGGGGACGGTGAGCAGTTCTTC
j_gene: TRBJ1-5; d_gene: NA; v_gene: TRBV30; abundance: NA; len: 14; CDR3aa: CAWSTGSSNQPQHF; CDR3nt: TGTGCCTGGAGTACCGGGAGCAGTAATCAGCCCCAGCATTTT
j_gene: TRBJ1-1; d_gene: NA; v_gene: TRBV19; abundance: NA; len: 14; CDR3aa: CASKVERVGGEAFF; CDR3nt: TGTGCCAGTAAGGTTGAGCGTGTGGGGGGTGAAGCTTTCTTT